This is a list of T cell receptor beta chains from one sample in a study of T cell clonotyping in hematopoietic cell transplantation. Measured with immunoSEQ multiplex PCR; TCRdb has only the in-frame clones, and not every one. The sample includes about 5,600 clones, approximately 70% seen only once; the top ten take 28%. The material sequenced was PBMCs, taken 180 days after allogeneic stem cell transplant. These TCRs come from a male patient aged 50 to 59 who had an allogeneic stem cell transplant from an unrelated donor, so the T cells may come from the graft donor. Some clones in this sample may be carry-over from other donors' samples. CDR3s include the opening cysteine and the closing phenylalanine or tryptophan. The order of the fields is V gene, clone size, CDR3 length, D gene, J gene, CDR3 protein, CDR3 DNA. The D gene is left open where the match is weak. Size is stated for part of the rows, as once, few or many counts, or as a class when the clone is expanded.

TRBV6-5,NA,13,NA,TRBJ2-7,CATLPSGAYEQYF,TGTGCCACCCTGCCGTCGGGGGCCTACGAGCAGTACTTC
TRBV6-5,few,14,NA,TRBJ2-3,CASSYPGLADTQYF,TGTGCCAGCAGTTATCCTGGGCTTGCAGATACGCAGTATTTT
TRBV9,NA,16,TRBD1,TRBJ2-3,CASSDRTGASTDTQYF,TGTGCCAGCAGCGACCGGACAGGTGCTAGCACAGATACGCAGTATTTT
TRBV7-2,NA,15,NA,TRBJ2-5,CASSSPGDGRETQYF,TGTGCCAGCAGCTCGCCGGGGGACGGCCGGGAGACCCAGTACTTC
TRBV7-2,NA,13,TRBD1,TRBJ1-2,CASSPRQGGGYTF,TGTGCCAGCAGCCCCCGACAGGGCGGGGGCTACACCTTC
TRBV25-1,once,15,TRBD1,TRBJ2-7,CASSDPGTGKIEQYF,TGTGCCAGCAGTGACCCAGGGACAGGGAAGATCGAGCAGTACTTC
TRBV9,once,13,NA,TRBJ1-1,CASSVDVNTEAFF,TGTGCCAGCAGCGTAGATGTGAACACTGAAGCTTTCTTT
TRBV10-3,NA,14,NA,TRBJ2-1,CASTLDGRSNEQFF,TGTGCCTCGACGCTGGACGGGAGAAGTAATGAGCAGTTCTTC
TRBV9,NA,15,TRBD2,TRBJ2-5,CASSVHLAGGETQYF,TGTGCCAGCAGCGTACACCTAGCGGGTGGGGAGACCCAGTACTTC
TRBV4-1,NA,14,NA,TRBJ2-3,CASSLTSSTDTQYF,TGCGCCAGCAGCTTGACCTCTAGCACAGATACGCAGTATTTT
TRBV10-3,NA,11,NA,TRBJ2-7,CAISEAYEQYF,TGTGCCATCAGTGAGGCCTACGAGCAGTACTTC
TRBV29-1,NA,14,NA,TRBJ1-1,CSVGPGRRNTEAFF,TGCAGCGTGGGCCCGGGACGGAGGAACACTGAAGCTTTCTTT
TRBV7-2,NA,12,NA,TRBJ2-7,CASSSTAGEQYF,TGTGCCAGCAGCTCAACGGCTGGCGAGCAGTACTTC
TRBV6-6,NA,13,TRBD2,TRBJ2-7,CASRPGLNYEQYF,TGTGCCAGCAGGCCGGGACTAAACTACGAGCAGTACTTC
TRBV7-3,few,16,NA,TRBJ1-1,CASSSLGSGSNTEAFF,TGTGCCAGCAGCTCCCTCGGATCAGGCTCGAACACTGAAGCTTTCTTT
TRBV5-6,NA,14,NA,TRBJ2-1,CASSLRDTYNEQFF,TGTGCCAGCAGCTTGCGGGACACTTACAATGAGCAGTTCTTC
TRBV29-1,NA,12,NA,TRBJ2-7,CSVGGSSYEQYF,TGCAGCGTTGGCGGAAGCTCCTACGAGCAGTACTTC